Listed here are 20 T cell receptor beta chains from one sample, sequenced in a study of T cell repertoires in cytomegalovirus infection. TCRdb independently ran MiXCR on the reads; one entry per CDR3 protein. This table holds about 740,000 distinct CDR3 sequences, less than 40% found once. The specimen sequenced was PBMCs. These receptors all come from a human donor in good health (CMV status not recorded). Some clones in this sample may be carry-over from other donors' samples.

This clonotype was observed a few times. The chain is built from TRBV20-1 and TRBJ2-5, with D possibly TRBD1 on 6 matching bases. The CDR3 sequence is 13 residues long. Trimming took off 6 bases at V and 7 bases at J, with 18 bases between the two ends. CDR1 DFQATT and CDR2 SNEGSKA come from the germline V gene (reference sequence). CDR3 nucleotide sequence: TGCAGTGCCGGTCCTGCCGGACAGCGGACCCAGTACTTC. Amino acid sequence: CSAGPAGQRTQYF.

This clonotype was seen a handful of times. The CDR3 nucleotides read TGTGCCAGTGCACCGGGACGGACTAACTATGGCTACACCTTC. Encoded protein: CASAPGRTNYGYTF. The gene calls are TRBV19 and TRBJ1-2; D is perhaps TRBD1 (5 bases). The CDR3 consists of 14 residues. Germline V CDR1 and CDR2: LNHDA, SQIVND (reference sequence). The germline V and J ends were trimmed by 8 bases and 0 bases, with 13 bases remaining between them. Using reference TRBV19 and TRBJ1-2 for the parts outside the CDR3, the full variable domain is DGGITQSPKYLFRKEGQNVTLSCEQNLNHDAMYWYRQDPGQGLRLIYYSQIVNDFQKGDIAEGYSVSREKKESFPLTVTSAQKNPTAFYLCASAPGRTNYGYTFGSGTRLTVV.

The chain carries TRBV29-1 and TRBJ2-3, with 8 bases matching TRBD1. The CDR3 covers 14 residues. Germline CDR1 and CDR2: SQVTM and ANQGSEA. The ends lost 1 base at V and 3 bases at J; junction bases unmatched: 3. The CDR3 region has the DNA TGCAGCGTTGAAGGGGACAGGTTAACAGATACGCAGTATTTT. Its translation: CSVEGDRLTDTQYF.

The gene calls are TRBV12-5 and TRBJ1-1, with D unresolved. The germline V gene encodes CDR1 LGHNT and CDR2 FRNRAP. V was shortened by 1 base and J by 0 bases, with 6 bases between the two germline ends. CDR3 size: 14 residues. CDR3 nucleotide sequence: TGTGCTAGTGGTTTGGGCGGGGTGAACACTGAAGCTTTCTTT. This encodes CASGLGGVNTEAFF.

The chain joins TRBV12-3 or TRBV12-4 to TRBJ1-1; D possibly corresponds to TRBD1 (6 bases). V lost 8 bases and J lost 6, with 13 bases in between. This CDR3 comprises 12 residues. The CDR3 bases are TGTGCCAGCGGGGGGGCTGAGGCTGAAGCTTTCTTT. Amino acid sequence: CASGGAEAEAFF.

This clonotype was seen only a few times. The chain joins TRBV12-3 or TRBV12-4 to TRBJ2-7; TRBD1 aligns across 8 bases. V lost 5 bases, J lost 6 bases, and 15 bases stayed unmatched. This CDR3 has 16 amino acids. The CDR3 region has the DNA TGTGCCAGCAGTCCCCTATTCAGGGACAGGAGGCCCGAGCAGTACTTC. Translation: CASSPLFRDRRPEQYF.

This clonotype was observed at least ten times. CDR3 sequence (DNA): TGTGCCAGCAGCTTTCGGCGGGGTCCCCCCTACGAGCAGTACTTC. Amino acids: CASSFRRGPPYEQYF. The genes are TRBV7-2 and TRBJ2-7; possible D gene TRBD2, 6 bases. V was cut by 3 bases and J by 2 bases, with 14 bases left in between. This CDR3 comprises 15 residues. The germline V gene has CDR1 SGHTA and CDR2 FQGNSA.

CDR3 residues: CASSDGIGSEQYF. DNA of the CDR3: TGTGCCAGCAGTGACGGTATAGGGAGCGAGCAGTACTTC. The chain uses TRBV2 and TRBJ2-7; D might be TRBD2 (5 bases). The V end lost 3 bases, the J end lost 6 bases, and 12 bases lay between the germline ends. CDR1 SNHLY and CDR2 FYNNEI come from the germline V gene. CDR3 length equals 13 residues.

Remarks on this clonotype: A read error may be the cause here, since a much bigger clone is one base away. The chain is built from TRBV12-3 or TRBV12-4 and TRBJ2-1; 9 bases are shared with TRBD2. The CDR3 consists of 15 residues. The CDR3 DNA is TGTGCCAGCAACGCGGGGGGGAGTCCTAACAATGATCAGTTCTTC. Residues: CASNAGGSPNNDQFF.

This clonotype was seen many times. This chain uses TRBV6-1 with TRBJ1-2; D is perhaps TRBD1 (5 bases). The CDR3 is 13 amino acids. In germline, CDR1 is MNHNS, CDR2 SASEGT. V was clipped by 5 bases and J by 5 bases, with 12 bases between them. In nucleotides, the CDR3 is TGTGCCAGCAGTCAGCAGGGACGGTATGGCTACACCTTC. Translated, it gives CASSQQGRYGYTF.

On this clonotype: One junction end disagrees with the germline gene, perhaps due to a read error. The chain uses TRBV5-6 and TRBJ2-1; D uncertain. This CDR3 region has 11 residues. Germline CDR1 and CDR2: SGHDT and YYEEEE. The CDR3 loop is CASSLFGEHFF. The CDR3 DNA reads TGTGCCAGCAGCTTGTTCGGTGAGCATTTCTTC.

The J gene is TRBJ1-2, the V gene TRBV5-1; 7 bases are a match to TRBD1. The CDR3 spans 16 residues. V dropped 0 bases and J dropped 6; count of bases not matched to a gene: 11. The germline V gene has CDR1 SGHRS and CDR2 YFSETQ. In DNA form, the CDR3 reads TGCGCCAGCAGCTTGGAGGGCCGCCAGGGGGTGGATGGCTACACCTTC. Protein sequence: CASSLEGRQGVDGYTF.

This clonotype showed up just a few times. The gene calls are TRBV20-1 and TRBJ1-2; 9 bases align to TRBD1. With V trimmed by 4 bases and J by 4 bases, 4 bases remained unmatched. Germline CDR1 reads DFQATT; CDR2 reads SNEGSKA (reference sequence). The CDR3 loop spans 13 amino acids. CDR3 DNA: TGCAGTGCTACCGGACAGGGGAGCTATGGCTACACCTTC. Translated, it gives CSATGQGSYGYTF.

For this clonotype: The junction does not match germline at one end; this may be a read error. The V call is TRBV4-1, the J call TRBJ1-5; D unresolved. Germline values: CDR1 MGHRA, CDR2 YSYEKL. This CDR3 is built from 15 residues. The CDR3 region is CASIQVAGGNHPQHF. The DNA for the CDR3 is TGCGCCAGCATCCAAGTGGCCGGTGGAAATCATCCCCAGCATTTT.

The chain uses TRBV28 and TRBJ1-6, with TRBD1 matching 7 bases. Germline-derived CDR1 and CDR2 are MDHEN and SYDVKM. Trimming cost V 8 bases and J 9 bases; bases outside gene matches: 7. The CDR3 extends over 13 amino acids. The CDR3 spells CASDRVGVSPLHF. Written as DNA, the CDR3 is TGTGCCAGCGACAGGGTCGGTGTTTCACCCCTCCACTTT.

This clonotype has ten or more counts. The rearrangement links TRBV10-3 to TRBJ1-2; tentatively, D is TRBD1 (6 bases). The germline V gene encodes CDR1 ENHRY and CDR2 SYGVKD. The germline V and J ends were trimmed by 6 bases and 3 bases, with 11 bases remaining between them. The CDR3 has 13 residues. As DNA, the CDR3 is TGTGCCATCAGCAGGGGTCGCGACTATGGCTACACCTTC. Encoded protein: CAISRGRDYGYTF.

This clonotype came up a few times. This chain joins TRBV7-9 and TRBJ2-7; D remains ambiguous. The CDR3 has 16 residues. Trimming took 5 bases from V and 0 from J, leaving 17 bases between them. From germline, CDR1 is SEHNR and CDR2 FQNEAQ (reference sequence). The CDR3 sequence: CASSSSRIPSSYEQYF. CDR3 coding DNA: TGTGCCAGCAGCAGTTCTCGGATCCCGAGCTCCTACGAGCAGTACTTC.

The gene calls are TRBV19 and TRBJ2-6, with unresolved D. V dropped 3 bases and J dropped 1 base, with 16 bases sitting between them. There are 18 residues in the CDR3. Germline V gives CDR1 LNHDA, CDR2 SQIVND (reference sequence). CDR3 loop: CASSIKTQGLSGANVLTF. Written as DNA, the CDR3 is TGTGCCAGTAGTATCAAGACTCAAGGGTTATCTGGGGCCAACGTCCTGACTTTC.

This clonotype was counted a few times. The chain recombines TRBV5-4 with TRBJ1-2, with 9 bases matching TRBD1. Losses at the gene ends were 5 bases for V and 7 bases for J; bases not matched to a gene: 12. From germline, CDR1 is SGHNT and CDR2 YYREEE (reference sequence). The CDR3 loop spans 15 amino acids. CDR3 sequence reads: CASRSQTGGIGGYTF. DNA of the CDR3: TGTGCCAGCAGATCTCAGACAGGGGGAATTGGTGGCTACACCTTC.

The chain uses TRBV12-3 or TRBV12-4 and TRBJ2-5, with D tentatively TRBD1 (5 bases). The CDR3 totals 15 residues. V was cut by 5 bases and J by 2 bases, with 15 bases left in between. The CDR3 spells CASSPWGLIQETQYF. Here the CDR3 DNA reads TGTGCCAGCAGTCCCTGGGGCCTAATACAAGAGACCCAGTACTTC.